The T cell receptor (beta chain) under discussion was sequenced for a study of response to subunit inactivated influenza vaccine. TCRdb passed the RT-PCR reads through MiXCR, listing each CDR3 protein once. The sample contains just under 550,000 distinct CDR3 sequences, under 25% of which appear only once. V was clipped by 4 bases and J by 6 bases, with 13 bases between them. Germline-derived CDR1 and CDR2 are DFQATT and SNEGSKA (reference sequence). The CDR3 runs to 14 residues. This clonotype was counted a few times. This same sample was also taken into another study, of T cells expressing NK-cell markers. That report adds: A 5'RACE template switching approach incorporating UMIs was used to make TCR beta cDNA. These same clonotypes (in a few donors) also led the CD3+CD56-NKG2C+ fraction.

The V call is TRBV20-1, the J call TRBJ2-6, with D tentatively TRBD1 or TRBD2 (5 bases each). The receptor comes from a man aged 50-60 years who received an inactivated influenza vaccine. The sequencing used CD4+ T cells sorted from PBMCs, collected roughly 13 days after vaccination. CDR3 nucleotide sequence: TGCAGTGCTACGGGGCCTTTGGAGGCCAACGTCCTGACTTTC. Translating gives CSATGPLEANVLTF.